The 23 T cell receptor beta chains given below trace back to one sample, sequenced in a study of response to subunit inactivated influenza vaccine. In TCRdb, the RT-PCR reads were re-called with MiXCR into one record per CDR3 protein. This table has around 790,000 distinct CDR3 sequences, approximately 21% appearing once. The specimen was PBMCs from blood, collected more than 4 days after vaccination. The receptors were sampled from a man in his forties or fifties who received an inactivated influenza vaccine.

In DNA, the CDR3 is TGTGCCTCCCAGAACAGTCCCTACGAGCAGTACTTC. Translated: CASQNSPYEQYF. The rearrangement joins TRBV21-1 to TRBJ2-7; the table's TRBD1 call for D was not verified on the DNA. TRBV21-1 is flagged as a pseudogene. The length of the CDR3 is 12 residues.

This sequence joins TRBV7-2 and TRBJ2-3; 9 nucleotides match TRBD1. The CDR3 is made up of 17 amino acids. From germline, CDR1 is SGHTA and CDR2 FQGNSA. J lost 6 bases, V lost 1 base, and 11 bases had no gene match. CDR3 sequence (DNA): TGTGCCAGCAGCTTAGTCGGGACTCGGGACAGGGCCGATACGCAGTATTTT. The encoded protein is CASSLVGTRDRADTQYF.

The CDR3 DNA is TGCAGTGCTAACCGGGACATGTCCGGCTACACCTTC. It codes for CSANRDMSGYTF. The J gene is TRBJ1-2, the V gene TRBV20-1, with D tentatively TRBD1 (6 bases). There are 12 residues in the CDR3. Germline V gene sequence: CDR1 DFQATT, CDR2 SNEGSKA (reference sequence). Between the trimmed V and J ends, which lost 4 bases and 8 bases, there was a span of 14 bases.

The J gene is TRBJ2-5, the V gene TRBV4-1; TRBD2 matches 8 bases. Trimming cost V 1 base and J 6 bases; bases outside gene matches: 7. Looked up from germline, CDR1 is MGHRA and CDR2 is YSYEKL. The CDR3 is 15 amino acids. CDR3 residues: CASSQGGLVVQTQYF. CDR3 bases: TGCGCCAGCAGCCAAGGGGGACTAGTAGTTCAGACCCAGTACTTC.

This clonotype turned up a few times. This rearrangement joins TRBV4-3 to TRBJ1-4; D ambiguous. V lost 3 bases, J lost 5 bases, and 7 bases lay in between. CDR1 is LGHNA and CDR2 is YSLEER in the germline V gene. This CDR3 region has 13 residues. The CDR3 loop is CASSQRVNEKLFF. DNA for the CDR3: TGCGCCAGCAGCCAGCGGGTGAATGAAAAACTGTTTTTT.

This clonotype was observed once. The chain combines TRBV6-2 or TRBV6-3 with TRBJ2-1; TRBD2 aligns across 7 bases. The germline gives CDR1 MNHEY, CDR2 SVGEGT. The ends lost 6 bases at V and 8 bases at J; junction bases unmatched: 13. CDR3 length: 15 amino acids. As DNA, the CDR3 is TGTGCCAGCAGCCGACCGGACGGGAGGTGGTATGAGCAGTTCTTC. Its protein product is CASSRPDGRWYEQFF.

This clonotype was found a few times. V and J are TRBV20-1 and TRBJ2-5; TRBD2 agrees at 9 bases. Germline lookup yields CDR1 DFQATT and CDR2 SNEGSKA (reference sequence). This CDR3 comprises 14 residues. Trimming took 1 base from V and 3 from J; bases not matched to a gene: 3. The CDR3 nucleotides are TGCAGTGCTAGAGCCCCTAGCGGGAAAGAGACCCAGTACTTC. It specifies CSARAPSGKETQYF.

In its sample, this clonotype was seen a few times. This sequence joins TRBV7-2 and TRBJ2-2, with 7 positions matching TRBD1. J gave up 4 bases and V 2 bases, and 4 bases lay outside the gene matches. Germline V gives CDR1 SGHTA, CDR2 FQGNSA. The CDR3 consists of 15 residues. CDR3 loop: CASSLQQGSTGELFF. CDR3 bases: TGTGCCAGCAGCTTACAACAGGGGAGCACCGGGGAGCTGTTTTTT.

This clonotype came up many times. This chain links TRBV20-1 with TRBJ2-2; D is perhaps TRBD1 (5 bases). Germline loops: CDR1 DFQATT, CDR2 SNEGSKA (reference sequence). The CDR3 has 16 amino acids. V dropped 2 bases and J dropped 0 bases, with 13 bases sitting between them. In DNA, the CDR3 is TGCAGTGCTAGAACCCCGCAGGGATCGAACACCGGGGAGCTGTTTTTT. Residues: CSARTPQGSNTGELFF.

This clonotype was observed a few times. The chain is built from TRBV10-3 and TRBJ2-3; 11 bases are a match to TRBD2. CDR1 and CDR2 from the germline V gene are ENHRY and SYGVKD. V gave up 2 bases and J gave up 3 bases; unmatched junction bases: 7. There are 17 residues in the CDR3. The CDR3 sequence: CAISERLAGGSTDTQYF. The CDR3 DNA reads TGTGCCATCAGTGAGAGGCTAGCGGGAGGTAGTACAGATACGCAGTATTTT.

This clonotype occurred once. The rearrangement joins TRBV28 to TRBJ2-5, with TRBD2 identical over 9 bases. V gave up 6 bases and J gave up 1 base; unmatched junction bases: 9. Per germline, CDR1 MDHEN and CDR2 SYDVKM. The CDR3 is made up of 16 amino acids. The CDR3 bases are TGTGCCAGCAGATCGAAGGGACTAGCAGCCCAAGAGACCCAGTACTTC. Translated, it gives CASRSKGLAAQETQYF.

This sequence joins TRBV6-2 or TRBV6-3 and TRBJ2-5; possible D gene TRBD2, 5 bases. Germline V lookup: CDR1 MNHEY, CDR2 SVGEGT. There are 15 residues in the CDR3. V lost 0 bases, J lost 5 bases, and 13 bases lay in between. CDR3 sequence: CASSYSSGPGETQYF. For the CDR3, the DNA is TGTGCCAGCAGTTACTCAAGCGGCCCCGGGGAGACCCAGTACTTC.

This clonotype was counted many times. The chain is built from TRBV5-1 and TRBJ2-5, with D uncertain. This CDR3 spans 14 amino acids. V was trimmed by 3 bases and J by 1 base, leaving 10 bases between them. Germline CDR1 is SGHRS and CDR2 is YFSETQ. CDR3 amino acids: CASSWMTVQETQYF. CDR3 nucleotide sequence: TGCGCCAGCAGCTGGATGACGGTCCAAGAGACCCAGTACTTC.

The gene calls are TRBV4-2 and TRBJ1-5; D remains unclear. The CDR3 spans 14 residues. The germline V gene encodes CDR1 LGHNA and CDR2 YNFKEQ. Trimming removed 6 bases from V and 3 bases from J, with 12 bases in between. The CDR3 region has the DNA TGTGCCAGCAGTCTGACGGGAGACAATCAGCCCCAGCATTTT. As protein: CASSLTGDNQPQHF.

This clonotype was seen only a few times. CDR3 in DNA: TGTGCCAGCAGTTTCTCGTTTACCGCCGGGGAGCTGTTTTTT. This sequence encodes CASSFSFTAGELFF. The chain links TRBV27 to TRBJ2-2; D is unclear. The CDR3 loop spans 14 amino acids. Germline loops: CDR1 MNHEY, CDR2 SMNVEV (reference sequence). V lost 3 bases, J lost 6 bases, and 11 bases lay in between.

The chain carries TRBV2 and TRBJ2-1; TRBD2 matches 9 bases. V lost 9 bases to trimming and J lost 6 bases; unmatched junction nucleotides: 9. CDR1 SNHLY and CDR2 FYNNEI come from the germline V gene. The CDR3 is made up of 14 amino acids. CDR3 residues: CASLRLAVINEQFF. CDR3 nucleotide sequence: TGTGCCAGTCTGAGACTAGCGGTAATCAATGAGCAGTTCTTC.

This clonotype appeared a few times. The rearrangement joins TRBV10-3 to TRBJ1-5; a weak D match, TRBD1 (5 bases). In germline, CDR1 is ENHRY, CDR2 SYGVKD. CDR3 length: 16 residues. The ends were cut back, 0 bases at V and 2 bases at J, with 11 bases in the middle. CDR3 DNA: TGTGCCATCAGTGAGTCTCCTGGGGGTGGCAATCAGCCCCAGCATTTT. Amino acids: CAISESPGGGNQPQHF.

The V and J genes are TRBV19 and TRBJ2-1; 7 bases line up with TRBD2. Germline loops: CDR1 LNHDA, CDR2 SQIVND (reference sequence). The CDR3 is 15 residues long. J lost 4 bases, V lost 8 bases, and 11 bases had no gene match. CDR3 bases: TGTGCCAGTTCCCCTAGCGGAGTCAAGTACAATGAGCAGTTCTTC. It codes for CASSPSGVKYNEQFF.

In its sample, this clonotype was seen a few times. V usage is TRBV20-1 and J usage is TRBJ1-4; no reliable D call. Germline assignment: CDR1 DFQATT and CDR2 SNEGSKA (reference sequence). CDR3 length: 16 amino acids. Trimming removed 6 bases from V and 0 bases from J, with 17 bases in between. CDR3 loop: CSATALGGATNEKLFF. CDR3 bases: TGCAGTGCCACCGCCTTGGGTGGAGCAACTAATGAAAAACTGTTTTTT.

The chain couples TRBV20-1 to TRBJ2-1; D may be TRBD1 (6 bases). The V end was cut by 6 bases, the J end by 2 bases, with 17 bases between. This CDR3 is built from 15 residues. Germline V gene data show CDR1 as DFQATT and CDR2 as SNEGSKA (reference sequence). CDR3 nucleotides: TGCAGTGCCTATCCTGGGGGCGCCACCTACAATGAGCAGTTCTTC. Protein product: CSAYPGGATYNEQFF.

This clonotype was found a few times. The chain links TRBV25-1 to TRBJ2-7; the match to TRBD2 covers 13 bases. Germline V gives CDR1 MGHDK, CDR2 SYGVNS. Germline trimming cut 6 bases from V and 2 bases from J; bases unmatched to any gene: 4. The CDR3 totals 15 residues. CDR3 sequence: CASRRTSGRTYEQYF. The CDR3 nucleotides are TGTGCCAGCAGACGGACTAGCGGGAGAACCTACGAGCAGTACTTC.

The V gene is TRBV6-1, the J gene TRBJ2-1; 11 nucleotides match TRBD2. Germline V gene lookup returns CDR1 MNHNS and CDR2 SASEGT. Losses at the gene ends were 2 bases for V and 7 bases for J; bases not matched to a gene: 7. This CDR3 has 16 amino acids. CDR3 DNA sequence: TGTGCCAGCAGTGAACAACTAGCGGGAGTTAGGAATGAGCAGTTCTTC. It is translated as CASSEQLAGVRNEQFF.

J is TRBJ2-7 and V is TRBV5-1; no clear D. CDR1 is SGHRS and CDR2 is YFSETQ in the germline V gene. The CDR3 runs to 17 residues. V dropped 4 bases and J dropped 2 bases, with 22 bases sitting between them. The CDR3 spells CASSHVWYQSPPYEQYF. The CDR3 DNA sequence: TGCGCCAGCAGCCACGTTTGGTACCAATCCCCCCCCTACGAGCAGTACTTC.